The clone carrying this TCR beta chain was found a few times. The sample belongs to a study of OX40 agonist ivuxolimab in advanced cancers. Across the whole study: People in dose escalation had one of these cancers: hepatocellular carcinoma, melanoma, renal cell or head and neck cancer.

With baseline, cycle 4 day 1, and cycle 7 day 1 as timepoints, blood was sampled. The V gene lost 0 bases and the J gene lost 4 bases, with 10 bases spanning the gap. CDR3 length: 14 amino acids. CDR1 is GTSNPN, CDR2 SVGIG, per germline (reference sequence). The method was immunoSEQ multiplex PCR; TCRdb's version includes in-frame clones alone and lacks a portion of them. The sample has about 70,000 clones; about 73% are singletons. The receptor was isolated from an adult with an advanced solid tumor such as melanoma, head and neck, liver or kidney cancer. This sample comprised CD4+ or CD8+ T cells sorted from blood, obtained in a trial of the OX40 agonist ivuxolimab. This chain connects TRBV30 to TRBJ1-5; maybe TRBD1 (6 bases). The CDR3 nucleotides read TGTGCCTGGAGTGTAAGGGGGTTAAATCAGCCCCAGCATTTT. Amino acid sequence: CAWSVRGLNQPQHF.